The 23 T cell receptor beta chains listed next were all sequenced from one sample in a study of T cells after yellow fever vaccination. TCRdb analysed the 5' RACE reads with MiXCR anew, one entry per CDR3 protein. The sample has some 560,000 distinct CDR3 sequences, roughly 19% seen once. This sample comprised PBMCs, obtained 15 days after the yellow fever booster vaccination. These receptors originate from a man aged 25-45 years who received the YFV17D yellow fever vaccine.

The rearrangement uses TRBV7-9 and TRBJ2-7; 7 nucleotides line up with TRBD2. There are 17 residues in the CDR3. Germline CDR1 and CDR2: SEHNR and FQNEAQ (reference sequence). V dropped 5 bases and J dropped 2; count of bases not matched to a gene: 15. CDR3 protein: CASSARREGPWTYEQYF. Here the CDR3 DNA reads TGTGCCAGCAGCGCCAGAAGGGAGGGCCCGTGGACCTACGAGCAGTACTTC.

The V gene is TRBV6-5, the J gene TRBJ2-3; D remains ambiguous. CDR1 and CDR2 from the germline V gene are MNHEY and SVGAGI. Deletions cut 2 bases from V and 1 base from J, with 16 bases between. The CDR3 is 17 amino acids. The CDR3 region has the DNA TGTGCCAGCAGTTACGGCGGTACCTTTCGACGCACAGATACGCAGTATTTT. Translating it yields CASSYGGTFRRTDTQYF.

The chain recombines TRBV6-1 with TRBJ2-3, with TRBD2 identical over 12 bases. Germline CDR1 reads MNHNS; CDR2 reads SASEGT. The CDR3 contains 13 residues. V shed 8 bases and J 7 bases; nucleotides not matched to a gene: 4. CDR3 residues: CASAGTSGYTQYF. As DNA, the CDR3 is TGTGCCAGCGCCGGGACTAGCGGGTATACGCAGTATTTT.

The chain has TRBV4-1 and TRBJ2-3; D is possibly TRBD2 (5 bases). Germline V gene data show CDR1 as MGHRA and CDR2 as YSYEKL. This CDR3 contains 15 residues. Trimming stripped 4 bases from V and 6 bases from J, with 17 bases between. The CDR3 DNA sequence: TGCGCCAGCAGCCGGGAGACCGGGATAGCGGATACGCAGTATTTT. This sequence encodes CASSRETGIADTQYF.

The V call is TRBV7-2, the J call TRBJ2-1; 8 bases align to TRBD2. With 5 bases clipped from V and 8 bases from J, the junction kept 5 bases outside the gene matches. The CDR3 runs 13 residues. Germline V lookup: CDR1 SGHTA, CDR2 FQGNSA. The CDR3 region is CASSLREEYEQFF. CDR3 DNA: TGTGCCAGCAGCCTGCGGGAGGAATATGAGCAGTTCTTC.

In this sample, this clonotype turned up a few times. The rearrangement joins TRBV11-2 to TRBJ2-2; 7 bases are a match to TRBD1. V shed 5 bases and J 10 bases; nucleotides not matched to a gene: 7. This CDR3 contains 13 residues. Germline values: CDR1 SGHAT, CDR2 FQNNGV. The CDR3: CASSVGQSEELFF. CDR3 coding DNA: TGTGCCAGCAGCGTGGGACAGTCCGAGGAGCTGTTTTTT.

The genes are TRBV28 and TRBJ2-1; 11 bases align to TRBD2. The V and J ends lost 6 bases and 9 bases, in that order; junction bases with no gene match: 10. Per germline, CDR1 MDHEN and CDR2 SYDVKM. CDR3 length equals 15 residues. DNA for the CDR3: TGTGCCAGCAGAGATAGCGGGAGGGCCGCGTCTGAGCAGTTCTTC. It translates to CASRDSGRAASEQFF.

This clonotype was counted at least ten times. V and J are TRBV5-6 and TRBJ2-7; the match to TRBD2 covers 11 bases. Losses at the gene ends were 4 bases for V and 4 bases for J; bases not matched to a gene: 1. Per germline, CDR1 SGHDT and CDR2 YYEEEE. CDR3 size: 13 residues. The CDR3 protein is CASSGTSGYEQYF. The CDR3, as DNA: TGTGCCAGCAGCGGGACTAGCGGATACGAGCAGTACTTC.

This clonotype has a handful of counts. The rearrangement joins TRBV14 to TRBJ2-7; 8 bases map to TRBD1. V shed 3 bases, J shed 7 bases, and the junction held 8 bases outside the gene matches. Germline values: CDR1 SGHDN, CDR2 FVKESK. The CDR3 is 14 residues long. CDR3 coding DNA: TGTGCCAGCAGCCACATGGACAGGGCGGGAGAGCAGTACTTC. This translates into CASSHMDRAGEQYF.

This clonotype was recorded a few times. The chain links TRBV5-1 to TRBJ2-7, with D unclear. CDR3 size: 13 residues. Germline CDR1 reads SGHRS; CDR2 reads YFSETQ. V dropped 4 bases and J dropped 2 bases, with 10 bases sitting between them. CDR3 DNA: TGCGCCAGCAGCAACGCGGAGCCCTACGAGCAGTACTTC. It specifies CASSNAEPYEQYF.

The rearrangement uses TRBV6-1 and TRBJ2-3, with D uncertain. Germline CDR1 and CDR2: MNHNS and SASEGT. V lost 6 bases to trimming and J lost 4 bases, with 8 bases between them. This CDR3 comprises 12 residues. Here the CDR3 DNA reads TGTGCCAGCAGAAGACAAGCAGATACGCAGTATTTT. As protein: CASRRQADTQYF.

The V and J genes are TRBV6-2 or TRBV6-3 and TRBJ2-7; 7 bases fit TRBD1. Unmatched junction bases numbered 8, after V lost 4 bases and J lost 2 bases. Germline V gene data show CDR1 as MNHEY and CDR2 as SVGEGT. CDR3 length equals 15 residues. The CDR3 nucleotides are TGTGCCAGCAGTTCCCGACAGGGCAATCCCTACGAGCAGTACTTC. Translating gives CASSSRQGNPYEQYF.

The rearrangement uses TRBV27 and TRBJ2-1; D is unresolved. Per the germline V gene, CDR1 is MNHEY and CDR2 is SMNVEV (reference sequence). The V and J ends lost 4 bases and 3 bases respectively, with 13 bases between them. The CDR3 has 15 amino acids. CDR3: CASSSSPAYYNEQFF. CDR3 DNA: TGTGCCAGCAGTTCATCTCCAGCCTACTACAATGAGCAGTTCTTC.

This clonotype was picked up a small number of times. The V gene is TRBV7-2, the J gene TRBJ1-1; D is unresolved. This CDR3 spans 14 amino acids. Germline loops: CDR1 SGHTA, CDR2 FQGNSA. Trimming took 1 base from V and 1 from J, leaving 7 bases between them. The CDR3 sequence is CASSLGRQNTEAFF. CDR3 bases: TGTGCCAGCAGCTTAGGACGACAGAACACTGAAGCTTTCTTT. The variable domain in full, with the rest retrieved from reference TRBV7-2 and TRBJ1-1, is GAGVSQSPSNKVTEKGKDVELRCDPISGHTALYWYRQSLGQGLEFLIYFQGNSAPDKSGLPSDRFSAERTGGSVSTLTIQRTQQEDSAVYLCASSLGRQNTEAFFGQGTRLTVV.

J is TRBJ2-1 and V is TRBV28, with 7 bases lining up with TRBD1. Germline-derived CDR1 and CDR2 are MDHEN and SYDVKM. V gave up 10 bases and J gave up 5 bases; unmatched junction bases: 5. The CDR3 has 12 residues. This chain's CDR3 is CATQGDNNEQFF. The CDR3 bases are TGTGCCACCCAGGGGGACAACAATGAGCAGTTCTTC.

CDR3: CASSSGVGYEQYF. The CDR3 DNA reads as TGTGCCAGCAGCTCCGGGGTGGGCTACGAGCAGTACTTC. J is TRBJ2-7 and V is TRBV7-2; tentative D call: TRBD2 (5 bases). Germline assignment: CDR1 SGHTA and CDR2 FQGNSA. The CDR3 length is 13 residues. Trimming stripped 4 bases from V and 3 bases from J, with 10 bases between.

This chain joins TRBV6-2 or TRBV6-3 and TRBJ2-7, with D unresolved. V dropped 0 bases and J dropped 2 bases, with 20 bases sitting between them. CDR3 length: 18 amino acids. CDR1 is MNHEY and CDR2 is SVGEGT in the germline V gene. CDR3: CASSYSMEGDWDAYEQYF. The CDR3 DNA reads TGTGCCAGCAGTTACTCGATGGAAGGCGATTGGGATGCCTACGAGCAGTACTTC.

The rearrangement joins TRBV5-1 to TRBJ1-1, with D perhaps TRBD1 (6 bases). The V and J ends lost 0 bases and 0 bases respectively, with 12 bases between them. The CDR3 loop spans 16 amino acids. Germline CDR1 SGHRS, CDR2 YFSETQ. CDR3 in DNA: TGCGCCAGCAGCTTGGTCGGGACACATCTGAACACTGAAGCTTTCTTT. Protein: CASSLVGTHLNTEAFF.

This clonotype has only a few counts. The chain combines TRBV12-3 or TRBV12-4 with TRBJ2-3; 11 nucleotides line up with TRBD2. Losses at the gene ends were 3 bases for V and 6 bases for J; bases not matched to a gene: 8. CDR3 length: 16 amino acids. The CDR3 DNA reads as TGTGCCAGCAGTTTTGGGTTAGCGGGAGGGCGGGATACGCAGTATTTT. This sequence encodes CASSFGLAGGRDTQYF.

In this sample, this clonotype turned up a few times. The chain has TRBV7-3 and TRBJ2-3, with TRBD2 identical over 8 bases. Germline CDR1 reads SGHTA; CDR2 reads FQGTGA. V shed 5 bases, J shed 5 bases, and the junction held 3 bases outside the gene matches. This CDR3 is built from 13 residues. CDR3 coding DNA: TGTGCCAGCAGCCGGGGGGGGGAAGATACGCAGTATTTT. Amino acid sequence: CASSRGGEDTQYF.

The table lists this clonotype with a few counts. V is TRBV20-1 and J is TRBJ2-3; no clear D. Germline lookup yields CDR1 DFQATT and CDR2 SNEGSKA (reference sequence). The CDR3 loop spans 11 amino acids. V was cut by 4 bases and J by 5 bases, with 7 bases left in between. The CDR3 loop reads CSATGKDTQYF. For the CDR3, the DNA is TGCAGTGCTACTGGGAAAGATACGCAGTATTTT.

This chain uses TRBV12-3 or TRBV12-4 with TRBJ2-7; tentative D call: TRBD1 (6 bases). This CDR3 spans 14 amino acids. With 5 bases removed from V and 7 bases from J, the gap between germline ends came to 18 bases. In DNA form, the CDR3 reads TGTGCCAGCAGTCATGGACAGTCCCCTAAGGAGCAGTACTTC. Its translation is CASSHGQSPKEQYF.

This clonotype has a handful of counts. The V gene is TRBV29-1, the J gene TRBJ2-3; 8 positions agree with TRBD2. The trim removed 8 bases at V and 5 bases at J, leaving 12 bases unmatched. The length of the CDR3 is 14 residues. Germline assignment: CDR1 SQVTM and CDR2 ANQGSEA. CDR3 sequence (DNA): TGCAGCCTCGAGCGGGAGTCGGAAGTAGATACGCAGTATTTT. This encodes CSLERESEVDTQYF.